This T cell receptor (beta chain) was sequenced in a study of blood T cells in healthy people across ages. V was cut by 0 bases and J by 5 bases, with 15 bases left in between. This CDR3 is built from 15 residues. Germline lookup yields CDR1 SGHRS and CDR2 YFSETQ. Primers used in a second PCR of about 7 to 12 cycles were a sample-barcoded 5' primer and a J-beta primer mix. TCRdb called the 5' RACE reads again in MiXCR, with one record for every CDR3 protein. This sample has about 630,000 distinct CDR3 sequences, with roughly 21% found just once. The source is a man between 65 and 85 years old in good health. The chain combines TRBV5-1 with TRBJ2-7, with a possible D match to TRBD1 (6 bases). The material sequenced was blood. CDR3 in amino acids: CASSLEGDTSHEQYF. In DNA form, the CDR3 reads TGCGCCAGCAGCTTGGAGGGGGACACTTCCCACGAGCAGTACTTC. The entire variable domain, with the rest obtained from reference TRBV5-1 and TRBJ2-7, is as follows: KAGVTQTPRYLIKTRGQQVTLSCSPISGHRSVSWYQQTPGQGLQFLFEYFSETQRNKGNFPGRFSGRQFSNSRSEMNVSTLELGDSALYLCASSLEGDTSHEQYFGPGTRLTVT.